This T cell receptor beta chain was sequenced for a study of cytotoxic CD8 clonotypes in ibrutinib-treated CLL. Generated by immunoSEQ multiplex PCR, the TCRdb table keeps only in-frame clones and is missing some. Of about 330,000 clones in the sample, about 64% were seen once. This CDR3 region has 14 residues. Germline lookup yields CDR1 SGHRS and CDR2 YFSETQ. With 4 bases clipped from V and 7 bases from J, the junction kept 10 bases outside the gene matches. The TCR comes from a human donor with chronic lymphocytic leukemia. The starting material was PBMCs, obtained after 36 months of ibrutinib treatment. V usage is TRBV5-1 and J usage is TRBJ1-1; 7 nucleotides agree with TRBD1. CDR3 amino acids: CASSPAQTGIEAFF. CDR3 bases: TGCGCCAGCAGCCCCGCCCAGACAGGGATTGAAGCTTTCTTT.